This T cell receptor (beta chain) was recovered during a study of blood T cell repertoires in COVID-19. Study information: Italy, Spain and the United States were the sources of the convalescent and acute COVID-19 samples. The analysed material was cDNA or gDNA that came from T cells, B-cell-depleted T cells, or PBMCs.

In the source study's methods: By means of reference gene primer amplification, nucleated cell counts were estimated. Data came from immunoSEQ multiplex PCR; TCRdb stores just in-frame clones and leaves some out. V, J and clone size are those of that table, while D and trimming were read from the DNA. The sample holds about 310,000 clones; around nine tenths are singletons and the top ten take 1%. This clone was seen only a few times. Other DNA sequences in the sample encode the same CDR3. Sequencing was carried out using peripheral blood. This clonotype was sampled from a middle-aged man with active or convalescent COVID-19.

The CDR3 bases are TGTGCCACCAGTGATCCCCAGGGGGCAGGGGAGACCCAGTACTTC. It translates to CATSDPQGAGETQYF. This chain links TRBV24-1 with TRBJ2-5; 8 bases agree with TRBD1. Germline CDR1 KGHDR, CDR2 SFDVKD. With 3 bases clipped from V and 5 bases from J, the junction kept 7 bases outside the gene matches. This CDR3 is 15 amino acids long.